Presented here are 18 T cell receptor beta chains from one specimen sequenced in a study of T cells expressing NK-cell markers (dated by TCRdb to about 2020). Library construction relied on 5' RACE. TCRdb records Illumina HiSeq 2000 as the sequencer. TCRdb reanalyzed the reads, keeping one entry per CDR3 protein sequence and omitting DNA. This sample's listing comprises some 410,000 distinct CDR3 sequences. Clones ranked in the top ten supply approximately 6.8% of the sample. Sequencing was done on a sample of blood T cells: a sorted CD56 or NKG2C T cell subset, CD4+ or CD8+ T cells, or bulk PBMC T cells (not recorded which). The source of these receptors is a woman aged 18 to 69 in good health.

J is TRBJ2-3 and V is TRBV12-3 or TRBV12-4. This CDR3 is 13 amino acids long. CDR3 protein: CATERPSTDTQYF.

This chain links TRBV27 with TRBJ2-2; TCRdb outputs TRBD2, but without DNA this stays unchecked. Germline CDR1 MNHEY, CDR2 SMNVEV (reference sequence). The length of the CDR3 is 18 residues. The CDR3: CASFQGTSGSWTAGELFF.

The chain is built from TRBV19 and TRBJ1-1. The V gene's germline CDR1 is LNHDA and CDR2 SQIVND (reference sequence). This CDR3 contains 13 residues. The CDR3 protein is CASSVNPNTEAFF.

This rearrangement joins TRBV7-2 to TRBJ2-1; the D call of TRBD2 rests on TCRdb alone, since no DNA is present to check it. CDR3 size: 15 residues. Looked up from germline, CDR1 is SGHTA and CDR2 is FQGNSA. The CDR3 loop reads CASTTTRLGRNEQFF. Full variable domain (rest looked up from reference TRBV7-2 and TRBJ2-1): GAGVSQSPSNKVTEKGKDVELRCDPISGHTALYWYRQSLGQGLEFLIYFQGNSAPDKSGLPSDRFSAERTGGSVSTLTIQRTQQEDSAVYLCASTTTRLGRNEQFFGPGTRLTVL.

The chain has TRBV28 and TRBJ2-1. The CDR3 is made up of 15 amino acids. Per the germline V gene, CDR1 is MDHEN and CDR2 is SYDVKM. CDR3 in amino acids: CASSSTGAIYNEQFF.

The chain links TRBV4-3 to TRBJ1-5. This CDR3 comprises 18 residues. CDR1 and CDR2 from the germline V gene are LGHNA and YSLEER. CDR3 sequence reads: CASSLFGLLHGGNQPQHF.

The genes are TRBV7-2 and TRBJ2-3; there is no DNA to check the TCRdb D call of TRBD1. Germline V gene data show CDR1 as SGHTA and CDR2 as FQGNSA. This CDR3 contains 15 residues. The CDR3 region is CASSPTGQVGNTQYF.

The chain employs TRBV9 and TRBJ1-5; the TRBD1 assignment by TCRdb is unverifiable without DNA. This CDR3 is 13 amino acids long. Germline CDR1 SGDLS, CDR2 YYNGEE. This CDR3 is CASSEGGQQPQHF.

The chain couples TRBV10-2 to TRBJ1-1; TCRdb gives TRBD1 as the D gene, but with no DNA this cannot be confirmed. The V gene's germline CDR1 is WSHSY and CDR2 SAAADI. This CDR3 spans 13 amino acids. CDR3 in amino acids: CASSQGVGAEAFF.

The chain carries TRBV13 and TRBJ2-2; TCRdb proposes TRBD1, but this gene call is untestable without DNA. Germline CDR1 reads PRHDT; CDR2 reads FYEKMQ (reference sequence). The CDR3 length is 15 residues. This CDR3 reads CASSLGGQITGELFF.

This sequence joins TRBV2 and TRBJ1-1. CDR1 is SNHLY and CDR2 is FYNNEI in the germline V gene. The CDR3 has 13 amino acids. The CDR3 sequence is CASKRDLSFEAFF.

This chain links TRBV4-3 with TRBJ1-3; the TCRdb D gene call, TRBD1, has no DNA to confirm it. Germline V gene lookup returns CDR1 LGHNA and CDR2 YSLEER. CDR3 length: 15 residues. CDR3 in amino acids: CASSQATPPGNTIYF.

The V call is TRBV5-1, the J call TRBJ2-3; TCRdb calls TRBD1, which cannot be checked without DNA. CDR3 length equals 15 residues. Germline-derived CDR1 and CDR2 are SGHRS and YFSETQ. The CDR3 sequence is CASSLEGASGDTQYF.

This rearrangement joins TRBV30 to TRBJ1-2. Germline V CDR1 and CDR2: GTSNPN, SVGIG (reference sequence). The CDR3 consists of 13 residues. This chain's CDR3 is CAWSAGTALGYTF.

The chain is built from TRBV6-5 and TRBJ2-2; TCRdb proposes TRBD1, but this gene call is untestable without DNA. This CDR3 has 15 residues. Germline V gene data show CDR1 as MNHEY and CDR2 as SVGAGI. The CDR3 reads CASSYNGGATGELFF.

The chain carries TRBV12-3 or TRBV12-4 and TRBJ1-3. The CDR3 spans 15 residues. The CDR3 here is CASSLARRSGNTIYF.

The chain joins TRBV29-1 to TRBJ1-2; the TCRdb D gene call, TRBD1, has no DNA to confirm it. The germline V gene encodes CDR1 SQVTM and CDR2 ANQGSEA. This CDR3 has 11 amino acids. The CDR3 loop is CSAAGVYGYTF.

The V gene is TRBV12-3 or TRBV12-4, the J gene TRBJ2-2; absent DNA, TCRdb's TRBD2 call cannot be checked. The CDR3 is 18 amino acids. The CDR3 protein is CASSPLARTSGRAGELFF.